This T cell receptor beta chain comes out of a study of PD-L1 blockade in urothelial cancer. Background on the study: Typically, measured as a median, blood samples had roughly 140,000 T cells.

Germline-derived CDR1 and CDR2 are SEHNR and FQNEAQ (reference sequence). This CDR3 spans 13 amino acids. The time point denotes: peripheral blood 6 weeks after treatment start. Sequenced by immunoSEQ multiplex PCR; TCRdb stores in-frame clones only, minus some. The profile shows tens of thousands of clones, around nine tenths of them singletons. Here the sequenced sample was PBMCs, taken around atezolizumab (anti-PD-L1) treatment. The chain carries TRBV7-9 and TRBJ2-1; D is possibly TRBD1 (6 bases). The sequence was collected from a man aged 55 to 70 with urothelial cancer. This CDR3 reads CGLSFGTFNEQFF. The DNA of the CDR3 is TGTGGCCTTAGCTTCGGGACATTCAATGAGCAGTTCTTC. Complete variable domain (other parts from reference TRBV7-9 and TRBJ2-1): DTGVSQNPRHKITKRGQNVTFRCDPISEHNRLYWYRQTLGQGPEFLTYFQNEAQLEKSRLLSDRFSAERPKGSFSTLEIQRTEQGDSAMYLCGLSFGTFNEQFFGPGTRLTVL.